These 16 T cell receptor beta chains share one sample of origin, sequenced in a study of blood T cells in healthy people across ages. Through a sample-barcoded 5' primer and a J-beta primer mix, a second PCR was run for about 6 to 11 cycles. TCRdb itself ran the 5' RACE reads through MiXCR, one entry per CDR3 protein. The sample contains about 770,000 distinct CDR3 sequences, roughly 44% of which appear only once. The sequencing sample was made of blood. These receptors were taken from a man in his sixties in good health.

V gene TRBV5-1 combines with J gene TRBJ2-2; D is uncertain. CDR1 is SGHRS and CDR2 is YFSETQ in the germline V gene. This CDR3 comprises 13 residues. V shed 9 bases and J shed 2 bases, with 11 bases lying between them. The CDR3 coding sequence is TGCGCCACCCGGAACACCAACACCGGGGAGCTGTTTTTT. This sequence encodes CATRNTNTGELFF. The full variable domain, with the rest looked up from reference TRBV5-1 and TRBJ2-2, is KAGVTQTPRYLIKTRGQQVTLSCSPISGHRSVSWYQQTPGQGLQFLFEYFSETQRNKGNFPGRFSGRQFSNSRSEMNVSTLELGDSALYLCATRNTNTGELFFGEGSRLTVL.

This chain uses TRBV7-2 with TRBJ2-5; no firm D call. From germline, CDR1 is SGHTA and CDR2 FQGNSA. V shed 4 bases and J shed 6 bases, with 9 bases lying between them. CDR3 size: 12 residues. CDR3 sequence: CASSYASKTQYF. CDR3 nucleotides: TGTGCCAGCAGCTACGCTTCGAAGACCCAGTACTTC.

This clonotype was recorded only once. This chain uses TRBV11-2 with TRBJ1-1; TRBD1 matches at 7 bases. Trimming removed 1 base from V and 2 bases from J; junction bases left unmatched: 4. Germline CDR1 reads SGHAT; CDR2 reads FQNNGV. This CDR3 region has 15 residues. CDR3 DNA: TGTGCCAGCAGCTTAGCGGGACAGCATAACACTGAAGCTTTCTTT. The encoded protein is CASSLAGQHNTEAFF. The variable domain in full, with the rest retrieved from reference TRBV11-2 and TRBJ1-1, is EAGVAQSPRYKIIEKRQSVAFWCNPISGHATLYWYQQILGQGPKLLIQFQNNGVVDDSQLPKDRFSAERLKGVDSTLKIQPAKLEDSAVYLCASSLAGQHNTEAFFGQGTRLTVV.

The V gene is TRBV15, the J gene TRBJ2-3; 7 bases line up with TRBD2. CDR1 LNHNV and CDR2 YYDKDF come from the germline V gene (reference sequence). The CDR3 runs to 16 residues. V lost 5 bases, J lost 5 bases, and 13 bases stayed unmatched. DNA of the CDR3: TGTGCCACCAGCCCCCACGTTGGCGGGGAGGGAGATACGCAGTATTTT. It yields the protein CATSPHVGGEGDTQYF.

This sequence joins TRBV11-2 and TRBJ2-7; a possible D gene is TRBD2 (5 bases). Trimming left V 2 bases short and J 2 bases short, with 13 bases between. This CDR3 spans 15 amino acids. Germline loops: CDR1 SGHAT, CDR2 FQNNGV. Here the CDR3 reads CASSLKRTEAYEQYF. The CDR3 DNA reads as TGTGCCAGCAGCTTAAAAAGGACGGAGGCCTACGAGCAGTACTTC.

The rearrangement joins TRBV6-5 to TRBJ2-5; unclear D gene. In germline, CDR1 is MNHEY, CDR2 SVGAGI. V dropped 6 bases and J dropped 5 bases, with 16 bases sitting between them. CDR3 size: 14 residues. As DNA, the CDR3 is TGTGCCAGCAGCCCCGGGTCCCGCTGGGAGACCCAGTACTTC. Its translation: CASSPGSRWETQYF.

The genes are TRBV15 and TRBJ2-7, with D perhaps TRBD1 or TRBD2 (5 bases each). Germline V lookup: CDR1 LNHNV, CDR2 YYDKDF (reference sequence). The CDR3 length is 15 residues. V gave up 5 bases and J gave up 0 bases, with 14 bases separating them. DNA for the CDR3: TGTGCCACCAGCCCCCGGGACGGCAGCTCCTACGAGCAGTACTTC. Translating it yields CATSPRDGSSYEQYF. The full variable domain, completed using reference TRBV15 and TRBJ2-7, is DAMVIQNPRYQVTQFGKPVTLSCSQTLNHNVMYWYQQKSSQAPKLLFHYYDKDFNNEADTPDNFQSRRPNTSFCFLDIRSPGLGDTAMYLCATSPRDGSSYEQYFGPGTRLTVT.

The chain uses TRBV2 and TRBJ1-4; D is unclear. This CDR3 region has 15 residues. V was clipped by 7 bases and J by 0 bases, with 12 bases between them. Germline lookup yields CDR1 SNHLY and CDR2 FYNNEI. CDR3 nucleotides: TGTGCCAGCATTCGTCTGGTAACAACTAATGAAAAACTGTTTTTT. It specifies CASIRLVTTNEKLFF.

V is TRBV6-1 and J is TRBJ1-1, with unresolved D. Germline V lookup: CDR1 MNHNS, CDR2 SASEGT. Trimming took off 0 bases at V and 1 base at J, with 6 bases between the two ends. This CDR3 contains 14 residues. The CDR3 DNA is TGTGCCAGCAGTGAAGCCCACCAGAACACTGAAGCTTTCTTT. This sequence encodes CASSEAHQNTEAFF.

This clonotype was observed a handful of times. CDR3 amino acids: CASSLDHRDQPQHF. In DNA, the CDR3 is TGTGCCAGCAGCTTAGATCACAGGGATCAGCCCCAGCATTTT. The chain uses TRBV11-2 and TRBJ1-5, with D perhaps TRBD1 (6 bases). Germline CDR1 is SGHAT and CDR2 is FQNNGV. This CDR3 is built from 14 residues. V gave up 0 bases and J gave up 5 bases, with 8 bases separating them.

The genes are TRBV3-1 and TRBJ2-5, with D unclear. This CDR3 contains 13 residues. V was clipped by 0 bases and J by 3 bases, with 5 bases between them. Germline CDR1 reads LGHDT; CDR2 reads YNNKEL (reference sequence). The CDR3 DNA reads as TGTGCCAGCAGCCAAGACCCGAAAGAGACCCAGTACTTC. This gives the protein CASSQDPKETQYF.

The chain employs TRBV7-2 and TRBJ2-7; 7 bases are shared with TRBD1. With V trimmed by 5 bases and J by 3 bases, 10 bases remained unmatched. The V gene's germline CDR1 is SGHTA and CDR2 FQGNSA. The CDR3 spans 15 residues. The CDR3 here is CASSRVPAGGYEQYF. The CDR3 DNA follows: TGTGCCAGCAGCCGGGTCCCTGCAGGGGGCTACGAGCAGTACTTC.

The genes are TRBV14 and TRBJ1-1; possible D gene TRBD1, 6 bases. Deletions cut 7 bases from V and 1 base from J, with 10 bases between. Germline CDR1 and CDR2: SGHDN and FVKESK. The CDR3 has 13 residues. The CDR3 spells CASMIGGNTEAFF. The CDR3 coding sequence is TGTGCCAGCATGATAGGGGGGAACACTGAAGCTTTCTTT.

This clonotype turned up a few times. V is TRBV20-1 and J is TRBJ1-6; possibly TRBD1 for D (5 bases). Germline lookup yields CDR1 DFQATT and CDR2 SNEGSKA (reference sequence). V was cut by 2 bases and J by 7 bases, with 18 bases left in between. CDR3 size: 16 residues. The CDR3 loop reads CSARLGVMRGNSPLHF. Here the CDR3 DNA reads TGCAGTGCTAGACTCGGGGTTATGCGGGGCAATTCACCCCTCCACTTT.

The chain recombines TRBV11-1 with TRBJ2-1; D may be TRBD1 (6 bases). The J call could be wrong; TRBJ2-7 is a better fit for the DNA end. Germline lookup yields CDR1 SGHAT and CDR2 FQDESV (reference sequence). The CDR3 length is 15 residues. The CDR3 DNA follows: TGTGCCAGCAGAAGTGACAGGCTCAATTACAATGAGCAGTACTTC. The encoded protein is CASRSDRLNYNEQYF.

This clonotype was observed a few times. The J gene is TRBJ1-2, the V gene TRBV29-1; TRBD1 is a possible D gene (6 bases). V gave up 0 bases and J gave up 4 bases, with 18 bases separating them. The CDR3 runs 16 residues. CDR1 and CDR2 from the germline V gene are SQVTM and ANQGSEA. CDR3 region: CSVEDDSPTGGYGYTF. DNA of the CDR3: TGCAGCGTTGAAGACGACAGCCCGACAGGAGGCTATGGCTACACCTTC. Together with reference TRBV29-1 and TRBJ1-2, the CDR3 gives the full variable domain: SAVISQKPSRDICQRGTSLTIQCQVDSQVTMMFWYRQQPGQSLTLIATANQGSEATYESGFVIDKFPISRPNLTFSTLTVSNMSPEDSSIYLCSVEDDSPTGGYGYTFGSGTRLTVV.